The rows below give T cell receptor beta chains drawn from one sample of a study of T cells and copy number aberrations in small-cell lung cancer. Assay used: immunoSEQ multiplex PCR; TCRdb lists only in-frame clones, some missing. Of about 1,200 clones in the sample, 84% were seen once. Sequences were obtained from tumor tissue. Receptors originate from a man aged 60 to 75 with small cell lung cancer. Both conserved end residues are part of each CDR3. The order of the fields is clone size, V gene, D gene, J gene, CDR3 protein, CDR3 DNA. The D gene is left open where the match is weak. Expanded clones get a size class; other rows say once, few or many, or leave the size out.

abundance: NA
v_gene: TRBV30
d_gene: NA
j_gene: TRBJ1-6
CDR3aa: CAWSVFEIQQGSPLHF
CDR3nt: TGTGCCTGGAGTGTATTCGAGATACAACAGGGTTCACCCCTCCACTTT

abundance: NA
v_gene: TRBV5-8
d_gene: NA
j_gene: TRBJ1-1
CDR3aa: CASSLGGNTEAFF
CDR3nt: TGTGCCAGCAGCTTGGGTGGGAACACTGAAGCTTTCTTT

abundance: NA
v_gene: TRBV4-1
d_gene: TRBD1
j_gene: TRBJ2-3
CDR3aa: CASSPGQGQTDTQYF
CDR3nt: TGCGCCAGCAGCCCCGGACAGGGACAGACAGATACGCAGTATTTT

abundance: NA
v_gene: TRBV9
d_gene: NA
j_gene: TRBJ2-2
CDR3aa: CASSVLELNTGELFF
CDR3nt: TGTGCCAGCAGCGTTCTAGAACTAAACACCGGGGAGCTGTTTTTT

abundance: NA
v_gene: TRBV5-4
d_gene: NA
j_gene: TRBJ1-1
CDR3aa: CASSLETWNTEAFF
CDR3nt: TGTGCCAGCAGCTTGGAAACGTGGAACACTGAAGCTTTCTTT

abundance: once
v_gene: TRBV30
d_gene: NA
j_gene: TRBJ1-2
CDR3aa: CALEDRGGYTF
CDR3nt: TGTGCCCTCGAGGATAGGGGGGGCTACACCTTC

abundance: NA
v_gene: TRBV5-1
d_gene: NA
j_gene: TRBJ1-1
CDR3aa: CASSLVLGTENTEAFF
CDR3nt: TGCGCCAGCAGCTTGGTTCTGGGAACGGAGAACACTGAAGCTTTCTTT

abundance: NA
v_gene: TRBV6-1
d_gene: NA
j_gene: TRBJ1-1
CDR3aa: CASSEGYHLEAFF
CDR3nt: TGTGCCAGCAGTGAAGGTTACCACCTTGAAGCTTTCTTT

abundance: few
v_gene: TRBV4-1
d_gene: TRBD1
j_gene: TRBJ1-2
CDR3aa: CASSQGAGQGNYGYTF
CDR3nt: TGCGCCAGCAGCCAAGGGGCGGGACAGGGGAACTATGGCTACACCTTC

abundance: NA
v_gene: TRBV11-3
d_gene: NA
j_gene: TRBJ2-2
CDR3aa: CASSFWQGNTGELFF
CDR3nt: TGTGCCAGCAGCTTTTGGCAGGGAAACACCGGGGAGCTGTTTTTT

abundance: NA
v_gene: TRBV5-5
d_gene: NA
j_gene: TRBJ2-5
CDR3aa: CASSATIETQYF
CDR3nt: TGTGCCAGCAGCGCCACCATAGAGACCCAGTACTTC

abundance: NA
v_gene: TRBV18
d_gene: NA
j_gene: TRBJ1-4
CDR3aa: CASSPSRGGEKLFF
CDR3nt: TGTGCCAGCTCACCATCGAGGGGAGGTGAAAAACTGTTTTTT

abundance: NA
v_gene: TRBV7-8
d_gene: TRBD1
j_gene: TRBJ1-1
CDR3aa: CASSFDRGPTEAFF
CDR3nt: TGTGCCAGCAGCTTTGACAGGGGACCCACTGAAGCTTTCTTT

abundance: NA
v_gene: TRBV7-2
d_gene: NA
j_gene: TRBJ1-3
CDR3aa: CASSLADSNTIYF
CDR3nt: TGTGCCAGCAGCTTAGCGGATTCAAACACCATATATTTT

abundance: NA
v_gene: TRBV6-5
d_gene: NA
j_gene: TRBJ2-6
CDR3aa: CASSTGFSGANVLTF
CDR3nt: TGTGCCAGCAGTACAGGGTTCTCTGGGGCCAACGTCCTGACTTTC

abundance: NA
v_gene: TRBV7-2
d_gene: TRBD2
j_gene: TRBJ2-3
CDR3aa: CASSSSGTKTDTQYF
CDR3nt: TGTGCCAGCAGCTCCTCCGGGACTAAAACAGATACGCAGTATTTT

abundance: NA
v_gene: TRBV28
d_gene: NA
j_gene: TRBJ2-1
CDR3aa: CASSPISGKYNEQFF
CDR3nt: TGTGCCAGCAGTCCGATTAGCGGAAAGTACAATGAGCAGTTCTTC

abundance: few
v_gene: TRBV5-1
d_gene: NA
j_gene: TRBJ2-3
CDR3aa: CASSLDRSITDTQYF
CDR3nt: TGCGCCAGCAGCTTGGACAGGTCTATCACAGATACGCAGTATTTT

abundance: NA
v_gene: TRBV28
d_gene: NA
j_gene: TRBJ1-2
CDR3aa: CASSPNYSSYGYTF
CDR3nt: TGTGCCAGCAGTCCCAATTATTCCAGCTATGGCTACACCTTC

abundance: NA
v_gene: TRBV28
d_gene: NA
j_gene: TRBJ2-7
CDR3aa: CASSLLGGTDTLEQYF
CDR3nt: TGTGCCAGCAGCCTCCTCGGCGGGACCGACACACTCGAGCAGTACTTC

abundance: NA
v_gene: TRBV2
d_gene: NA
j_gene: TRBJ2-2
CDR3aa: CASSVQGTGELFF
CDR3nt: TGTGCCAGCAGCGTTCAGGGGACCGGGGAGCTGTTTTTT

abundance: NA
v_gene: TRBV6-5
d_gene: TRBD1
j_gene: TRBJ2-5
CDR3aa: CASSSGGQGVETQYF
CDR3nt: TGTGCCAGCAGTTCAGGGGGACAGGGAGTAGAGACCCAGTACTTC

abundance: NA
v_gene: TRBV7-9
d_gene: NA
j_gene: TRBJ2-2
CDR3aa: CASSLGTGELFF
CDR3nt: TGTGCCAGCAGCCTCGGAACCGGGGAGCTGTTTTTT

abundance: few
v_gene: TRBV6-5
d_gene: NA
j_gene: TRBJ1-4
CDR3aa: CASSRAGGADEKLFF
CDR3nt: TGTGCCAGCAGCCGCGCGGGGGGGGCTGATGAAAAACTGTTTTTT

abundance: NA
v_gene: TRBV9
d_gene: TRBD2
j_gene: TRBJ2-7
CDR3aa: CASSGTSGEQHEQYF
CDR3nt: TGTGCCAGCAGCGGGACTAGCGGGGAGCAACACGAGCAGTACTTC

abundance: NA
v_gene: TRBV5-6
d_gene: TRBD2
j_gene: TRBJ2-1
CDR3aa: CASSRGLAEPNEQFF
CDR3nt: TGTGCCAGCAGCCGAGGACTAGCGGAGCCCAATGAGCAGTTCTTC

abundance: NA
v_gene: TRBV5-1
d_gene: NA
j_gene: TRBJ2-7
CDR3aa: CASSPDDLLWEQYF
CDR3nt: TGCGCCAGCAGCCCCGACGACCTCCTTTGGGAGCAGTACTTC

abundance: NA
v_gene: TRBV5-1
d_gene: NA
j_gene: TRBJ1-6
CDR3aa: CASSPDPGGSPLHF
CDR3nt: TGCGCCAGCAGCCCTGACCCGGGAGGTTCACCCCTCCACTTT

abundance: once
v_gene: TRBV5-1
d_gene: NA
j_gene: TRBJ1-4
CDR3aa: CASSPQNSGEKLFF
CDR3nt: TGCGCCAGCAGCCCACAGAACTCTGGTGAAAAACTGTTTTTT

abundance: once
v_gene: TRBV5-1
d_gene: TRBD2
j_gene: TRBJ2-1
CDR3aa: CASSRGTIAGEYNEQFF
CDR3nt: TGCGCCAGCAGCAGAGGCACAATAGCGGGAGAATACAATGAGCAGTTCTTC

abundance: NA
v_gene: TRBV30
d_gene: NA
j_gene: TRBJ2-2
CDR3aa: CAWSVVGAGELFF
CDR3nt: TGTGCCTGGAGTGTAGTCGGGGCCGGGGAGCTGTTTTTT